Below, 21 T cell receptor beta chains from the same sample are listed, as sequenced in a study of T cells in Graves' hyperthyroidism and ophthalmopathy. RNA transcripts served as the template for amplifying TCR beta CDR3 regions. HTBI primers were employed in a first-round RT-PCR of the TCR CDR3. TCRdb used MiXCR to reprocess the multiplex PCR reads, holding one entry per CDR3 protein. The sample has some 440,000 distinct CDR3 sequences, more than 15% seen once. The sequencing input was blood. The receptor source for this set is a woman between 18 and 29 years old with Graves' hyperthyroidism.

This chain links TRBV9 with TRBJ2-2; D call uncertain. The CDR3 totals 13 residues. V gave up 2 bases and J gave up 7 bases, with 9 bases separating them. The germline V gene encodes CDR1 SGDLS and CDR2 YYNGEE. The CDR3 DNA sequence: TGTGCCAGCAGCGTTTGGGGTGGCGGGGAGCTGTTTTTT. It specifies CASSVWGGGELFF. Looking up the rest from reference TRBV9 and TRBJ2-2 gives the full variable domain: DSGVTQTPKHLITATGQRVTLRCSPRSGDLSVYWYQQSLDQGLQFLIQYYNGEERAKGNILERFSAQQFPDLHSELNLSSLELGDSALYFCASSVWGGGELFFGEGSRLTVL.

This clonotype was counted at least ten times. J is TRBJ2-5 and V is TRBV6-5; D could derive from TRBD1 or TRBD2 (5 bases each). The V end lost 0 bases, the J end lost 4 bases, and 12 bases lay between the germline ends. Germline loops: CDR1 MNHEY, CDR2 SVGAGI. The CDR3 covers 15 residues. The CDR3 loop is CASSYSGVGGETQYF. CDR3 in DNA: TGTGCCAGCAGTTACTCAGGGGTAGGAGGAGAGACCCAGTACTTC.

This clonotype was seen at least ten times. This rearrangement joins TRBV2 to TRBJ2-5; TRBD1 matches 10 bases. The V and J ends lost 7 bases and 3 bases, in that order; junction bases with no gene match: 11. This CDR3 contains 16 residues. Germline CDR1 is SNHLY and CDR2 is FYNNEI. CDR3 in amino acids: CASINDRGLGEETQYF. DNA for the CDR3: TGTGCCAGCATTAACGACAGGGGGCTTGGCGAAGAGACCCAGTACTTC.

A few counts support this clonotype. This chain connects TRBV7-6 to TRBJ2-5; a weak D match, TRBD2 (5 bases). CDR3 length: 12 amino acids. V lost 4 bases to trimming and J lost 7 bases, with 10 bases between them. The germline CDR1 and CDR2 sequences are SGHVS and FNYEAQ. CDR3 protein: CASSSRGGTQYF. CDR3 in DNA: TGTGCCAGCAGCTCCCGGGGTGGGACCCAGTACTTC.

This chain connects TRBV7-2 to TRBJ1-4, with 9 bases fitting TRBD1. The CDR3 is 17 residues long. With 5 bases clipped from V and 4 bases from J, the junction kept 11 bases outside the gene matches. Germline CDR1 and CDR2: SGHTA and FQGNSA. In DNA, the CDR3 is TGTGCCAGCAGCCGTTTACAGGGGGCGAAGGGTAATGAAAAACTGTTTTTT. Encoded protein: CASSRLQGAKGNEKLFF.

This clonotype was observed at least ten times. The rearrangement uses TRBV29-1 and TRBJ1-5; D might be TRBD1 (6 bases). The germline gives CDR1 SQVTM, CDR2 ANQGSEA. Trimming stripped 4 bases from V and 3 bases from J, with 13 bases between. There are 14 residues in the CDR3. The CDR3 coding sequence is TGCAGCGTTGCCAGGGGAGGGATCAATCAGCCCCAGCATTTT. It specifies CSVARGGINQPQHF.

This clonotype was recorded at least ten times. The V gene is TRBV27, the J gene TRBJ2-3; TRBD1 is a possible D gene (5 bases). Germline values: CDR1 MNHEY, CDR2 SMNVEV (reference sequence). Between the trimmed V and J ends, which lost 3 bases and 0 bases, there was a span of 10 bases. This CDR3 is built from 15 residues. The CDR3 coding sequence is TGTGCCAGCAGTTTCTACGGACATAGCACAGATACGCAGTATTTT. This translates into CASSFYGHSTDTQYF.

V and J are TRBV19 and TRBJ2-1; TRBD2 is a possible D gene (6 bases). Trimming took 8 bases from V and 8 from J, leaving 19 bases between them. The CDR3 has 14 residues. CDR1 and CDR2 from the germline V gene are LNHDA and SQIVND (reference sequence). The CDR3 DNA follows: TGTGCCAGTCAGAGGGCGGGACGAGGGTATGAGCAGTTCTTC. This encodes CASQRAGRGYEQFF. The full variable domain, rest sourced from reference TRBV19 and TRBJ2-1, is DGGITQSPKYLFRKEGQNVTLSCEQNLNHDAMYWYRQDPGQGLRLIYYSQIVNDFQKGDIAEGYSVSREKKESFPLTVTSAQKNPTAFYLCASQRAGRGYEQFFGPGTRLTVL.

This clonotype was observed at least ten times. The V and J genes are TRBV11-2 and TRBJ2-1, with D possibly being TRBD1 (5 bases). The CDR3 covers 15 residues. Trimming removed 6 bases at V and 5 bases at J, with 17 bases between. CDR1 is SGHAT, CDR2 FQNNGV, per germline. This CDR3 reads CASRRSYRFNNEQFF. The CDR3 nucleotides are TGTGCCAGCAGAAGGAGTTACAGGTTCAACAATGAGCAGTTCTTC.

The rearrangement joins TRBV20-1 to TRBJ2-5, with TRBD2 identical over 14 bases. The germline V gene encodes CDR1 DFQATT and CDR2 SNEGSKA (reference sequence). The CDR3 covers 15 residues. The V gene end was trimmed by 3 bases and the J gene end by 4 bases; junction bases not matched to a gene: 4. CDR3 in amino acids: CSASFGLAGGETQYF. CDR3 DNA sequence: TGCAGTGCTAGCTTCGGACTAGCGGGGGGAGAGACCCAGTACTTC.

This clonotype was detected many times. The chain employs TRBV20-1 and TRBJ2-1, with 10 bases lining up with TRBD2. The V gene end was trimmed by 3 bases and the J gene end by 9 bases; junction bases not matched to a gene: 8. CDR1 and CDR2 (germline): DFQATT, SNEGSKA (reference sequence). CDR3 length: 14 amino acids. The CDR3 is CSARSLAGAGEQFF. The CDR3 DNA reads as TGCAGTGCTAGGAGTCTAGCGGGAGCGGGTGAGCAGTTCTTC.

This clonotype was observed at least ten times. The J gene is TRBJ2-1, the V gene TRBV11-2; 10 bases line up with TRBD2. CDR3 size: 17 residues. J was trimmed by 5 bases and V by 0 bases; bases with no gene match: 7. CDR1 SGHAT and CDR2 FQNNGV come from the germline V gene. The CDR3 bases are TGTGCCAGCAGCTTAGAGTCTAGCGGGAGTTTCAACAATGAGCAGTTCTTC. Its translation is CASSLESSGSFNNEQFF.

J is TRBJ1-2 and V is TRBV4-1; TRBD1 agrees at 7 bases. Germline CDR1 reads MGHRA; CDR2 reads YSYEKL. J lost 2 bases, V lost 3 bases, and 3 bases had no gene match. This CDR3 has 14 residues. The CDR3: CASSQDRWNYGYTF. The CDR3 region has the DNA TGCGCCAGCAGCCAGGACAGGTGGAACTATGGCTACACCTTC.

This clonotype was detected ten times or more. The chain recombines TRBV11-2 with TRBJ2-1; 12 nucleotides line up with TRBD2. With 3 bases clipped from V and 4 bases from J, the junction kept 10 bases outside the gene matches. This CDR3 has 18 amino acids. Per germline, CDR1 SGHAT and CDR2 FQNNGV. In nucleotides, the CDR3 is TGTGCCAGCAGCTTGACCGTACTAGCGGGGGGACATTACAATGAGCAGTTCTTC. It yields the protein CASSLTVLAGGHYNEQFF.

This clonotype was seen repeatedly, ten times or more. V gene TRBV20-1 combines with J gene TRBJ2-5, with D possibly being TRBD1 or TRBD2 (6 bases each). The CDR3 length is 15 residues. Per the germline V gene, CDR1 is DFQATT and CDR2 is SNEGSKA (reference sequence). Trimming pared 7 bases from V and 5 bases from J, leaving 23 bases between. Written as DNA, the CDR3 is TGCAGTGTCTCGGGGGCGCCCTTTGCCTGGGAGACCCAGTACTTC. Protein product: CSVSGAPFAWETQYF.

This clonotype was seen ten or more times. V usage is TRBV2 and J usage is TRBJ2-7; D is ambiguous. There are 13 residues in the CDR3. Trimming took off 0 bases at V and 7 bases at J, with 10 bases between the two ends. Germline assignment: CDR1 SNHLY and CDR2 FYNNEI. In DNA, the CDR3 is TGTGCCAGCAGTGAAGCAGGGTTATTGGAGCAGTACTTC. Translation: CASSEAGLLEQYF.

The table lists this clonotype with many counts. Its ends do not fully match the called genes, so a read error is possible. The chain couples TRBV18 to TRBJ1-2; D unresolved. This CDR3 spans 14 amino acids. Germline V lookup: CDR1 KGHSH, CDR2 LQKENI. This CDR3 is CASSPPQLNYGYTF. The CDR3 region has the DNA TGTGCCAGCTCACCGCCGCAGTTAAACTATGGCTACACTTTC.

This clonotype came up a few times. The junction departs from the called germline gene at one end, perhaps through a read error. This chain uses TRBV3-1 with TRBJ1-6; 11 bases align to TRBD1. The CDR3 consists of 16 residues. From germline, CDR1 is LGHDT and CDR2 YNNKEL (reference sequence). CDR3 amino acids: CASSQTGTGGNSPPHF. The CDR3 DNA reads as TGTGCCAGCAGCCAGACCGGGACAGGGGGAAACTCACCCCCCCACTTT.

V and J are TRBV6-5 and TRBJ1-2; unclear D gene. The germline gives CDR1 MNHEY, CDR2 SVGAGI. This CDR3 contains 14 residues. V was trimmed by 7 bases and J by 6 bases, leaving 18 bases between them. In DNA, the CDR3 is TGTGCCAGCAATTTTAGGTCGGAGGTCGATGGCTACACCTTC. As protein: CASNFRSEVDGYTF.

This clonotype was counted a single time. A much larger clone is a single base away; this may be a read error. The chain combines TRBV6-2 or TRBV6-3 with TRBJ2-3; unclear D gene. This CDR3 has 16 amino acids. V was trimmed by 5 bases and J by 3 bases, leaving 18 bases between them. CDR1 and CDR2 (germline): MNHEY, SVGEGT. CDR3 amino acids: CASSNGWRSETDTQYF. The CDR3 coding sequence is TGTGCCAGCAGTAACGGTTGGCGGAGTGAGACAGATACGCAGTATTTT.

The gene calls are TRBV28 and TRBJ1-5; D is perhaps TRBD1 (5 bases). The assigned J gene may be wrong: the sequence end matches TRBJ2-3 better. This CDR3 has 16 amino acids. Germline-derived CDR1 and CDR2 are MDHEN and SYDVKM. Written as DNA, the CDR3 is TGTGCCAGCAGTTTGCAGGGAACGGAATTGGGTCAGCCCCAGTATTTT. Residues: CASSLQGTELGQPQYF.